One and the same sample provided the 30 T cell receptor beta chains below, sequenced in a study of early stage breast cancer tumors. Sequenced by immunoSEQ multiplex PCR; TCRdb stores in-frame clones only, minus some. In the table there are 45,000 to 60,000 clones, about 93% of which are singletons. The specimen sequenced was blood. The receptors originated from a person aged 70 to 85 with breast cancer.

The V and J genes are TRBV27 and TRBJ2-5, with D tentatively TRBD2 (6 bases). The germline V gene has CDR1 MNHEY and CDR2 SMNVEV (reference sequence). The CDR3 has 13 residues. The V and J ends lost 8 bases and 9 bases respectively, with 19 bases between them. CDR3 region: CASASRDSRAQYF. In nucleotides, the CDR3 is TGTGCCAGCGCCTCCCGGGACTCCCGAGCCCAGTACTTC.

This chain links TRBV9 with TRBJ1-1, with unresolved D. Germline V gene lookup returns CDR1 SGDLS and CDR2 YYNGEE. The CDR3 runs to 13 residues. Trimming removed 2 bases at V and 4 bases at J, with 9 bases between. The CDR3 protein is CASSVHEGTEAFF. The CDR3 region has the DNA TGTGCCAGCAGCGTCCACGAGGGCACTGAAGCTTTCTTT.

The chain uses TRBV10-1 and TRBJ1-3; 7 bases align to TRBD1. The CDR3 extends over 14 amino acids. Trimming took 5 bases from V and 3 from J; bases not matched to a gene: 4. CDR1 is WNHNN and CDR2 is SYGVQD in the germline V gene (reference sequence). CDR3 region: CASSKTGDGNTIYF. CDR3 coding DNA: TGCGCCAGCAGTAAAACAGGGGATGGAAACACCATATATTTT.

On this clone: Compared with germline, one end of the junction differs, possibly owing to a read error. The chain carries TRBV7-7 and TRBJ1-3; TRBD1 matches 8 bases. This CDR3 has 17 residues. The germline V gene encodes CDR1 SSHAT and CDR2 FNYEAQ (reference sequence). The chain's CDR3 is CASSLGGQGASGNTIYF. DNA for the CDR3: TGTGCTAGCAGCTTAGGGGGGCAGGGGGCCTCTGGAAACACCATATATTTT. Filled out from reference TRBV7-7 and TRBJ1-3, the complete variable domain reads GAGVSQSPRYKVTKRGQDVTLRCDPISSHATLYWYQQALGQGPEFLTYFNYEAQPDKSGLPSDRFSAERPEGSISTLTIQRTEQRDSAMYRCASSLGGQGASGNTIYFGEGSWLTVV.

The chain's CDR3 is CAWSVDNYEQYF. The CDR3 bases are TGTGCCTGGAGTGTAGACAACTACGAGCAGTACTTC. This rearrangement joins TRBV30 to TRBJ2-7; the D is unclear. The germline gives CDR1 GTSNPN, CDR2 SVGIG (reference sequence). The V and J ends lost 0 bases and 3 bases respectively, with 6 bases between them. The CDR3 is 12 amino acids.

The rearrangement joins TRBV12-5 to TRBJ1-1; the D gene is possibly TRBD1 (6 bases). The CDR3 loop spans 15 amino acids. The ends were cut back, 5 bases at V and 1 base at J, with 14 bases in the middle. In germline, CDR1 is LGHNT, CDR2 FRNRAP. The CDR3 nucleotides read TGTGCTAGTGGTCTGAACAGGGTAACGAACACTGAAGCTTTCTTT. Translation: CASGLNRVTNTEAFF.

The gene calls are TRBV6-4 and TRBJ2-1, with 9 bases that match TRBD1. The CDR3 totals 15 residues. Germline CDR1 is MRHNA and CDR2 is SNTAGT. The ends lost 6 bases at V and 9 bases at J; junction bases unmatched: 12. The CDR3 loop is CASSASTGGRSEQFF. CDR3 DNA sequence: TGTGCCAGCAGCGCTTCTACAGGGGGCCGGAGTGAGCAGTTCTTC.

Note on this clone: In the same sample, other DNA sequences code for this CDR3. The rearrangement uses TRBV29-1 and TRBJ1-1; 7 bases fit TRBD1. Germline lookup yields CDR1 SQVTM and CDR2 ANQGSEA. CDR3 length equals 12 residues. Losses at the gene ends were 4 bases for V and 3 bases for J; bases not matched to a gene: 2. The CDR3 DNA follows: TGCAGCGTTGGAACAGGGGACACTGAAGCTTTCTTT. Its translation is CSVGTGDTEAFF.

This clone was seen a single time. The chain is built from TRBV27 and TRBJ2-3, with 12 bases lining up with TRBD2. The length of the CDR3 is 15 residues. Germline V gene lookup returns CDR1 MNHEY and CDR2 SMNVEV (reference sequence). Trimming at V came to 4 bases and at J to 4 bases, leaving 3 bases not matched to a gene. CDR3 in DNA: TGTGCCAGCAGTTCGTGGACTAGCGGGGCAGATACGCAGTATTTT. This gives the protein CASSSWTSGADTQYF.

This sequence joins TRBV10-1 and TRBJ1-2; TRBD1 matches at 7 bases. CDR3 size: 15 residues. Germline V CDR1 and CDR2: WNHNN, SYGVQD (reference sequence). With V trimmed by 3 bases and J by 4 bases, 8 bases remained unmatched. CDR3 region: CASSEPRQGSYGYTF. CDR3 in DNA: TGCGCCAGCAGTGAACCCCGACAGGGAAGCTATGGCTACACCTTC.

V is TRBV4-2 and J is TRBJ1-5, with 10 bases lining up with TRBD1. V shed 4 bases and J 7 bases; nucleotides not matched to a gene: 13. Germline values: CDR1 LGHNA, CDR2 YNFKEQ. CDR3 length equals 17 residues. The CDR3 loop reads CASSRNPGQGVGQPQHF. CDR3 bases: TGTGCCAGCAGCCGCAACCCCGGACAGGGGGTTGGGCAGCCCCAGCATTTT.

This sequence joins TRBV29-1 and TRBJ2-3; the D gene is possibly TRBD1 (5 bases). Per germline, CDR1 SQVTM and CDR2 ANQGSEA. The CDR3 totals 14 residues. V lost 4 bases, J lost 4 bases, and 15 bases lay in between. The CDR3 loop reads CSVGMGKGPDTQYF. DNA of the CDR3: TGCAGCGTTGGTATGGGAAAGGGGCCAGATACGCAGTATTTT.

This clone was found once. The chain joins TRBV11-2 to TRBJ2-5; weak D call: TRBD1 (5 bases). The CDR3 covers 15 residues. Deletions cut 0 bases from V and 1 base from J, with 9 bases between. Germline V gene lookup returns CDR1 SGHAT and CDR2 FQNNGV. The CDR3 bases are TGTGCCAGCAGCTTAGATCAGGGCAGCCAAGAGACCCAGTACTTC. This translates into CASSLDQGSQETQYF.

This chain connects TRBV19 to TRBJ2-3, with 9 bases aligning to TRBD2. V shed 2 bases and J 6 bases; nucleotides not matched to a gene: 9. Germline V lookup: CDR1 LNHDA, CDR2 SQIVND (reference sequence). CDR3 length equals 16 residues. This chain's CDR3 is CASSIWGLAKEDTQYF. CDR3 sequence (DNA): TGTGCCAGTAGTATATGGGGACTAGCAAAGGAGGATACGCAGTATTTT.

The V call is TRBV2, the J call TRBJ2-3; 8 positions agree with TRBD2. This CDR3 region has 15 residues. The ends lost 4 bases at V and 5 bases at J; junction bases unmatched: 8. Germline CDR1 reads SNHLY; CDR2 reads FYNNEI. CDR3 loop: CASSASGSLRDTQYF. In DNA form, the CDR3 reads TGTGCCAGCAGTGCCAGCGGGAGCTTGAGAGATACGCAGTATTTT. The full variable domain, in which reference TRBV2 and TRBJ2-3 provide the parts outside the CDR3, is EPEVTQTPSHQVTQMGQEVILRCVPISNHLYFYWYRQILGQKVEFLVSFYNNEISEKSEIFDDQFSVERPDGSNFTLKIRSTKLEDSAMYFCASSASGSLRDTQYFGPGTRLTVL.

A word on this clone: Additional DNA sequences in this sample encode the identical CDR3. The rearrangement links TRBV7-2 to TRBJ1-5, with no clear D. The CDR3 is 15 amino acids. Between the trimmed V and J ends, which lost 0 bases and 3 bases, there was a span of 9 bases. Germline values: CDR1 SGHTA, CDR2 FQGNSA. This CDR3 is CASSLAPGNNQPQHF. CDR3 nucleotides: TGTGCCAGCAGCTTAGCGCCGGGTAACAATCAGCCCCAGCATTTT.

This sequence joins TRBV27 and TRBJ2-5; no reliable D call. The CDR3 runs 14 residues. Per germline, CDR1 MNHEY and CDR2 SMNVEV (reference sequence). Trimming shortened V by 4 bases and J by 4 bases, and 13 bases separated the two germline ends. CDR3 residues: CASSSIRNRETQYF. In DNA, the CDR3 is TGTGCCAGCAGTTCTATCAGGAACCGAGAGACCCAGTACTTC.

The chain employs TRBV7-2 and TRBJ1-5, with 9 positions matching TRBD1. CDR3 size: 16 residues. In germline, CDR1 is SGHTA, CDR2 FQGNSA. V lost 3 bases and J lost 4; bases outside the gene matches: 7. The CDR3, as DNA: TGTGCCAGCAGCTTCCCGGGACAGGGTGGGAATCAGCCCCAGCATTTT. This codes for CASSFPGQGGNQPQHF.

There are a few counts of this clone. The chain recombines TRBV5-6 with TRBJ1-6; D remains unclear. This CDR3 region has 14 residues. The germline CDR1 and CDR2 sequences are SGHDT and YYEEEE. The V gene lost 7 bases and the J gene lost 0 bases, with 8 bases spanning the gap. The CDR3 sequence: CASGRSSYNSPLHF. In DNA form, the CDR3 reads TGTGCCAGCGGGCGTAGCTCCTATAATTCACCCCTCCACTTT.

V usage is TRBV15 and J usage is TRBJ2-3; TRBD2 matches at 9 bases. The V and J ends lost 0 bases and 2 bases, in that order; junction bases with no gene match: 6. Germline V gene data show CDR1 as LNHNV and CDR2 as YYDKDF (reference sequence). This CDR3 comprises 17 residues. This CDR3 is CATSRDQAGGITDTQYF. The CDR3 DNA is TGTGCCACCAGCAGAGATCAGGCGGGGGGGATCACAGATACGCAGTATTTT.

The chain carries TRBV5-4 and TRBJ1-4; 8 nucleotides align to TRBD1. The trim removed 3 bases at V and 8 bases at J, leaving 3 bases unmatched. CDR3 length: 13 residues. Germline loops: CDR1 SGHNT, CDR2 YYREEE (reference sequence). The CDR3 loop reads CASSSDRAEKLFF. The CDR3 nucleotides are TGTGCCAGCAGCTCGGACAGGGCGGAAAAACTGTTTTTT.

CDR3 amino acids: CASSRTGVDGYTF. The CDR3 DNA reads TGTGCCAGCAGCCGAACAGGGGTCGATGGCTACACCTTC. The J gene is TRBJ1-2, the V gene TRBV6-6, with 7 bases aligning to TRBD1. From germline, CDR1 is MNHNY and CDR2 SVGAGI (reference sequence). Losses at the gene ends were 6 bases for V and 6 bases for J; bases not matched to a gene: 7. This CDR3 spans 13 amino acids.

The rearrangement joins TRBV5-1 to TRBJ1-2; D ambiguous. This CDR3 comprises 14 residues. Germline loops: CDR1 SGHRS, CDR2 YFSETQ. V was cut by 0 bases and J by 7 bases, with 13 bases left in between. CDR3: CASSLERPELGYTF. The DNA for the CDR3 is TGCGCCAGCAGCTTGGAGCGTCCCGAACTTGGCTACACCTTC.

The rearrangement uses TRBV11-2 and TRBJ2-7; D is unresolved. The germline V and J ends were trimmed by 4 bases and 4 bases, with 5 bases remaining between them. This CDR3 contains 11 residues. Germline-derived CDR1 and CDR2 are SGHAT and FQNNGV. The CDR3 is CASSSQYEQYF. Written as DNA, the CDR3 is TGTGCCAGCAGCTCCCAATACGAGCAGTACTTC.

This clone was recorded a few times. This chain uses TRBV7-3 with TRBJ1-2, with TRBD1 matching 8 bases. CDR1 and CDR2 from the germline V gene are SGHTA and FQGTGA. V shed 4 bases and J 6 bases; nucleotides not matched to a gene: 10. This CDR3 region has 15 residues. The DNA for the CDR3 is TGTGCCAGCAGCTCTCAGGACCAGGGGGCTGATGGCTACACCTTC. It is translated as CASSSQDQGADGYTF.

J is TRBJ2-2 and V is TRBV5-8, with TRBD1 matching 9 bases. The CDR3 is 16 residues long. With V trimmed by 2 bases and J by 3 bases, 5 bases remained unmatched. Germline V gene lookup returns CDR1 SGHTS and CDR2 YDEGEE. The CDR3 DNA sequence: TGTGCCAGCAGCTTCCGGGACAGGGTCCACACCGGGGAGCTGTTTTTT. This sequence encodes CASSFRDRVHTGELFF.

This chain connects TRBV11-2 to TRBJ2-1; the D is unclear. V was pared by 4 bases and J by 7 bases, with 14 bases between. CDR3 size: 14 residues. Germline CDR1 SGHAT, CDR2 FQNNGV. The CDR3: CASSSILGRNEQFF. CDR3 DNA sequence: TGTGCCAGCAGCTCCATCCTTGGGCGAAATGAGCAGTTCTTC. Filled out from reference TRBV11-2 and TRBJ2-1, the complete variable domain reads EAGVAQSPRYKIIEKRQSVAFWCNPISGHATLYWYQQILGQGPKLLIQFQNNGVVDDSQLPKDRFSAERLKGVDSTLKIQPAKLEDSAVYLCASSSILGRNEQFFGPGTRLTVL.

This rearrangement joins TRBV6-6 to TRBJ2-3; 12 bases are a match to TRBD2. CDR1 and CDR2 (germline): MNHNY, SVGAGI (reference sequence). With V trimmed by 7 bases and J by 5 bases, 10 bases remained unmatched. CDR3 length: 16 residues. The CDR3 loop is CASIYASGGAGDTQYF. The CDR3 DNA reads TGTGCCAGCATCTATGCTAGCGGGGGGGCCGGAGATACGCAGTATTTT.

The chain combines TRBV10-3 with TRBJ2-5, with TRBD2 identical over 7 bases. Trimming removed 10 bases from V and 2 bases from J; junction bases left unmatched: 13. This CDR3 comprises 15 residues. Germline V gene lookup returns CDR1 ENHRY and CDR2 SYGVKD. This chain's CDR3 is CATQTRTSPQETQYF. The CDR3 DNA sequence: TGTGCCACCCAAACCAGGACTAGTCCTCAAGAGACCCAGTACTTC.

This clone was recorded a few times. V usage is TRBV9 and J usage is TRBJ1-2; a possible D gene is TRBD1 (5 bases). The CDR3 loop spans 12 amino acids. The germline gives CDR1 SGDLS, CDR2 YYNGEE. V lost 3 bases, J lost 4 bases, and 7 bases lay in between. CDR3 sequence reads: CASSGTSYGYTF. In DNA, the CDR3 is TGTGCCAGCAGCGGGACATCCTATGGCTACACCTTC.